This T cell receptor (beta chain) was sequenced during a study of T cell repertoires in cytomegalovirus infection. Study details: In public TCR beta signatures, there were indications of both CMV infection and matching HLA type.

Study results and caveats: Using cumulative public TCR beta family frequency, the authors identified those who carried CMV together with the relevant HLA.

To note about this clonotype: Its antigen is undetermined.

From the reads, TCRdb called clonotypes with MiXCR, one entry per CDR3 protein. The sample lists a few hundred thousand distinct CDR3 sequences; 25% were seen once. The sequence derives from a human donor in good health (CMV status not recorded). Some clones in this sample may be carry-over from other donors' samples. Source: cultured PBMCs, taken from culture after CMV antigen stimulation.

The chain's CDR3 is CASSLFRTNTGELFF. In DNA, the CDR3 is TGTGCCAGCAGCTTATTTAGGACGAACACCGGGGAGCTGTTTTTT. The rearrangement links TRBV7-8 to TRBJ2-2; no reliable D call. V lost 2 bases and J 0 bases, leaving 7 bases between the germline ends. The CDR3 runs 15 residues. The germline V gene has CDR1 SGHVS and CDR2 FQNEAQ.